A single sample is the source of the 8 T cell receptor beta chains below, sequenced in a study of control samples from healthy donors and cancer patients. TCRdb keeps only in-frame clones here, not all; method: immunoSEQ multiplex PCR. The sample consists of 21,000 or so clones, around 83% of them appearing once. Sequenced material: PBMCs. The receptors come from a man in his sixties with head and neck cancer.

This clone was seen only a few times. The CDR3 sequence is CAIKERGQETQYF. The DNA for the CDR3 is TGTGCCATCAAGGAGCGGGGCCAAGAGACCCAGTACTTC. J is TRBJ2-5 and V is TRBV10-3; 7 bases map to TRBD2. This CDR3 region has 13 residues. The J segment lost 1 base and the V segment lost 7 bases, leaving 3 bases of the junction unmatched. Germline CDR1 and CDR2: ENHRY and SYGVKD.

V is TRBV2 and J is TRBJ2-7; 10 positions match TRBD2. Germline V gene lookup returns CDR1 SNHLY and CDR2 FYNNEI. CDR3 length: 14 amino acids. V shed 4 bases, J shed 3 bases, and the junction held 3 bases outside the gene matches. CDR3 sequence (DNA): TGTGCCAGCAGTGGGGGACTAGCGCTCTACGAGCAGTACTTC. Protein sequence: CASSGGLALYEQYF.

This chain joins TRBV29-1 and TRBJ2-5, with D unresolved. This CDR3 has 13 residues. The V gene's germline CDR1 is SQVTM and CDR2 ANQGSEA. The germline V and J ends were trimmed by 6 bases and 3 bases, with 14 bases remaining between them. The DNA for the CDR3 is TGCAGCGTAGACAAGAATCGGAAAGAGACCCAGTACTTC. Protein sequence: CSVDKNRKETQYF.

The rearrangement uses TRBV19 and TRBJ2-5; tentatively, D is TRBD1 (6 bases). Germline CDR1 and CDR2: LNHDA and SQIVND (reference sequence). The CDR3 runs to 14 residues. V lost 6 bases and J lost 5, with 16 bases in between. In DNA, the CDR3 is TGTGCCAGTAGCCTTACAGGGTCGGGGGAGACCCAGTACTTC. Translation gives CASSLTGSGETQYF.

The chain is built from TRBV27 and TRBJ2-1; D may be TRBD1 (6 bases). V lost 6 bases to trimming and J lost 2 bases, with 14 bases between them. Germline CDR1 MNHEY, CDR2 SMNVEV (reference sequence). This CDR3 region has 15 residues. CDR3: CASSLTDRPYNEQFF. The CDR3 region has the DNA TGTGCCAGCAGCCTCACCGACAGGCCCTACAATGAGCAGTTCTTC.

V and J are TRBV5-1 and TRBJ1-2; no firm D call. The CDR3 is 12 amino acids. CDR1 is SGHRS and CDR2 is YFSETQ in the germline V gene. Trimming took off 2 bases at V and 6 bases at J, with 8 bases between the two ends. The CDR3 loop is CASSFTQDGYTF. The CDR3 DNA follows: TGCGCCAGCAGCTTTACCCAAGATGGCTACACCTTC.

The J gene is TRBJ2-7, the V gene TRBV6-5; D possibly matches TRBD1 or TRBD2 (5 bases each). Germline CDR1 and CDR2: MNHEY and SVGAGI. The CDR3 totals 15 residues. Deletions cut 6 bases from V and 1 base from J, with 16 bases between. Written as DNA, the CDR3 is TGTGCCAGCAGCGCCCGGGACGGAGCATCCTACGAGCAGTACGTC. Its translation: CASSARDGASYEQYV.

This sequence joins TRBV3-1 (or the pseudogene TRBV3-2) and TRBJ2-7; D remains unclear. This CDR3 contains 15 residues. Trimming left V 1 base short and J 2 bases short, with 12 bases between. The germline V gene encodes CDR1 LGHDT and CDR2 YNNKEL (reference sequence). CDR3 bases: TGTGCCAGCAGCCAAGTGCCCCACTTGCCCTACGAGCAGTACTTC. It is translated as CASSQVPHLPYEQYF.